This T cell receptor (beta chain) was identified in a study of blood T cell repertoires in COVID-19 (TCRdb year 2020). Some background on the complete study: Samples covering the acute and convalescent phases of COVID-19 were provided by collaborators in the United States, Italy and Spain. The prospective study material was composed of cDNA or gDNA derived from T cells, B-cell-depleted T cells, or PBMCs. The dataset comprised deeply sampled blood TCRbeta repertoires from subjects exposed to, actively infected with, or recovered from COVID-19. The repertoires were released in a freely available public database intended as a resource for research on the immune response to SARS-CoV-2. Samples came from the ongoing ImmuneRACE study (first 160 participants) plus 1,254 subjects from 6 global collaborators. Sample metadata almost always included a de-identified subject ID, COVID-19 status, age in years and sex. Where available, HLA class I and class II types were obtained from metadata supplied by the sample provider rather than from assay-based typing. The paper as a whole reports these results and caveats: Clinical and demographic metadata were provided uncurated, with the amount varying by source and participant.

The immunoSEQ Assay, a bias-controlled multiplex PCR, was used to amplify TCRbeta CDR3 regions from genomic DNA. In the authors' own workflow: Within the assay, amplification of reference gene primers was used to estimate how many nucleated cells each sample contained. Sequence reads were collapsed and filtered to measure the absolute abundance of every unique TCRbeta CDR3 rearrangement. For each sample, productive Simpson clonality was calculated as the square root of Simpson's diversity index across productive rearrangements. The table was pulled from immuneACCESS by TCRdb, which kept in-frame rearrangements only. Such tables lose some clones; where checked, under half of the loss comes from unresolved V genes, and the rest has no known cause. V and J calls and clone size are those listed in that table; D and trimming were worked out from the DNA. Counted in this sample were approximately 210,000 clones; approximately 84% of them appeared once. The top ten constitute approximately 10% of the sample.

Including cysteine and phenylalanine, the CDR3 has 13 amino acids. Only the CDR3 region is kept as DNA, spanning 39 bases read in frame from base 1. V is reduced by 1 base and J by 1 base, leaving a spacing of 5 bases between them. The germline V gene yields SGHTA for CDR1 and FQGNSA for CDR2. In Seattle, one collaborating source enrolled patients while the infection was active and tracked those patients longitudinally over the course of disease. Each collaborating institution followed its own protocols to collect whole blood in K2EDTA tubes. For TCRbeta analysis, collaborators shipped samples in one of three forms: frozen whole blood, isolated PBMCs, or DNA extracted from either of those sample types. Concerning this clone itself: Its specific antigen is unknown. Base quality data are lacking; no much larger clone is found one base away.

This clonotype was obtained from a middle-aged man with COVID-19, enrolled during active disease. Sequenced material: peripheral blood. The rearranged segments are TRBV7-2 and TRBJ2-7, with the D segment identity uncertain. The sequenced DNA: TGTGCCAGCAGCTTAGGGGCTTCCTACGAGCAGTACTTC. It codes for CASSLGASYEQYF.